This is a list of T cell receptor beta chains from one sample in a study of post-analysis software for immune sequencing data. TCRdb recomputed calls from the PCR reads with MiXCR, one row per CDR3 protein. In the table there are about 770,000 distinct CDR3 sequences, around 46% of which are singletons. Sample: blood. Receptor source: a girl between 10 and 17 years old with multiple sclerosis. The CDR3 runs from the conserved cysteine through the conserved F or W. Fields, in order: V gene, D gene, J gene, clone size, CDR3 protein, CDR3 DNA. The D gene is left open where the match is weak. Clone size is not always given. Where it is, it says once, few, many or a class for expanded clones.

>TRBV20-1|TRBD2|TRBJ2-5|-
CSARGLREGETQYF
TGCAGTGCGAGGGGCTTGAGGGAGGGAGAGACCCAGTACTTC
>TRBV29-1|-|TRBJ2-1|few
CSVEDSPAREQFF
TGCAGCGTTGAAGATTCCCCCGCCCGAGAGCAGTTCTTC
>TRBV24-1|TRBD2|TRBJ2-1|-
CATSDRGGTSGSFAYNEQFF
TGTGCCACCAGTGATCGGGGGGGGACTAGCGGGAGCTTCGCCTACAATGAGCAGTTCTTC
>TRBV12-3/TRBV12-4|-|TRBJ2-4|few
CASSSGTSTEQYF
TGTGCCAGCAGTTCTGGGACTTCTACGGAGCAGTACTTC
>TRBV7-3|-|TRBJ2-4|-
CASSPARPAVTKNIQYF
TGTGCCAGCAGCCCCGCCCGGCCGGCGGTAACCAAAAACATTCAGTACTTC
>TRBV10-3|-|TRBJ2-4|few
CAISEGGSSEQYF
TGTGCCATCAGTGAAGGTGGGAGTTCGGAGCAGTACTTC
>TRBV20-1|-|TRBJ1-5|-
CSASNEANQPQHF
TGCAGTGCTAGTAACGAGGCGAATCAGCCCCAGCATTTT
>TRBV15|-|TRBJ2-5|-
CATSRVGLETQYF
TGTGCCACCAGCAGAGTAGGGTTAGAGACCCAGTACTTC
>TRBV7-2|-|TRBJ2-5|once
CASSLLQGRKTQYF
TGTGCCAGCAGCTTACTACAGGGTCGGAAGACCCAGTACTTC
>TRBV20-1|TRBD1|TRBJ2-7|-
CSAPDRGIHEQYF
TGCAGTGCTCCGGACAGGGGGATCCACGAGCAGTACTTC
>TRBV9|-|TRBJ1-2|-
CASSVNGYGYTF
TGTGCCAGCAGCGTGAATGGGTATGGCTACACCTTC
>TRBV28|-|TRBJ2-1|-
CASSLGPGVEQFF
TGTGCCAGCAGTTTGGGGCCGGGAGTGGAGCAGTTCTTC
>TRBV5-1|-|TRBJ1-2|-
CASSEDLGHGGCTF
TGCGCCAGCAGCGAGGACCTCGGACACGGTGGCTGCACCTTC
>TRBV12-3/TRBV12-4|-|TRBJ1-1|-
CASSFGGVQAFF
TGTGCCAGCAGTTTTGGAGGGGTCCAAGCTTTCTTT
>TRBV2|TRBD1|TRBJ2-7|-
CASSAKRDRGPYEQYF
TGTGCCAGCAGTGCCAAACGGGACAGGGGGCCCTACGAGCAGTACTTC
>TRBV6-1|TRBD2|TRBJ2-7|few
CASSPQGLAGSIYEQYF
TGTGCCAGCAGTCCCCAGGGACTAGCGGGGTCTATTTACGAGCAGTACTTC
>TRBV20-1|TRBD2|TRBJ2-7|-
CSASDTSGPFDEQYF
TGCAGTGCTAGCGACACTAGCGGCCCTTTCGACGAGCAGTACTTC
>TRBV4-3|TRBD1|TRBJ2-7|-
CASSQEGRGQGTYEQYF
TGCGCCAGCAGCCAAGAGGGGCGGGGACAGGGGACCTACGAGCAGTACTTC
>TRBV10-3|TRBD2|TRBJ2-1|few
CATSGGIAGGTYNEQFF
TGTGCCACATCAGGAGGGATAGCGGGCGGAACCTACAATGAGCAGTTCTTC
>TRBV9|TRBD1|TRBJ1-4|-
CASSSTGTALSGGLFF
TGTGCCAGCAGCTCCACGGGGACAGCGCTCTCCGGTGGACTGTTTTTT
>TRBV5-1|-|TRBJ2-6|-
CASSPGFVEGPGANVLTF
TGCGCCAGCAGCCCTGGGTTCGTTGAGGGTCCTGGGGCCAACGTCCTGACTTTC
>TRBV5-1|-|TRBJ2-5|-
CASSRAVYQETQYF
TGCGCCAGCAGCCGGGCGGTCTACCAAGAGACCCAGTACTTC
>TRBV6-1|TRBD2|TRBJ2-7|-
CASSDGWDSGRRGQYF
TGTGCCAGCAGTGATGGGTGGGATAGCGGGAGGCGGGGGCAGTACTTC
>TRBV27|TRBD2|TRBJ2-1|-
CASSFLRAGGSEQFF
TGTGCCAGCAGTTTCCTCCGAGCGGGCGGGAGTGAGCAGTTCTTC
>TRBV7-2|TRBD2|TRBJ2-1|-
CASSNQAGVSYNEQFF
TGTGCCAGCAGCAACCAGGCGGGAGTGTCCTACAATGAGCAGTTCTTC
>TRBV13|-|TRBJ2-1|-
CASSSETGRGEQFF
TGTGCCAGCAGCTCGGAGACAGGGAGGGGTGAGCAGTTCTTC
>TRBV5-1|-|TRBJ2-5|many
CASSLGYRTDQETQYF
TGCGCCAGCAGCTTGGGGTACCGGACAGACCAAGAGACCCAGTACTTC
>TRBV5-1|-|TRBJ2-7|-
CASSLGPSGEQYF
TGCGCCAGCAGCTTGGGACCCAGCGGTGAGCAGTACTTC
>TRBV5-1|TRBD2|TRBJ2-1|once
CASSKGTSGRPYNEQFF
TGCGCCAGCAGCAAAGGGACTAGCGGGAGGCCATACAATGAGCAGTTCTTC
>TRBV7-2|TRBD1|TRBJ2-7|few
CASSYGQGPYEQYF
TGTGCCAGCAGCTATGGACAGGGACCCTACGAGCAGTACTTC
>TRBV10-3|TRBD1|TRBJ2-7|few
CAITLDRDTYEQYF
TGTGCCATCACCTTGGACAGGGACACCTACGAGCAGTACTTC
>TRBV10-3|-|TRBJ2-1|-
CAISEDGYNEQFF
TGTGCCATCAGTGAGGACGGGTACAATGAGCAGTTCTTC
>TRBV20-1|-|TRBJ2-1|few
CSARTTRSSYNEQFF
TGCAGTGCTAGGACTACCCGGAGCTCCTACAATGAGCAGTTCTTC
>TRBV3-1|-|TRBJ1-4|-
CASSQGPLLATNEKLFF
TGTGCCAGCAGCCAAGGACCGCTTCTTGCAACTAATGAAAAACTGTTTTTT
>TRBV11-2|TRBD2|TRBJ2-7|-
CASSSTSGTLSYEQYF
TGTGCCAGCAGCTCAACTAGCGGGACCCTCTCCTACGAGCAGTACTTC
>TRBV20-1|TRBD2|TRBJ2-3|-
CSARDSAGVRTDTQYF
TGCAGTGCTAGAGATTCGGCGGGAGTGAGAACAGATACGCAGTATTTT
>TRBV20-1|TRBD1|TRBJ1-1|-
CSARRPGTGLNTEAFF
TGCAGTGCTCGCCGCCCCGGGACAGGCCTGAACACTGAAGCTTTCTTT
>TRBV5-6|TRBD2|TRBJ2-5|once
CASSFKGLAAYEQYF
TGTGCCAGCAGCTTTAAGGGACTAGCGGCCTATGAGCAGTACTTC
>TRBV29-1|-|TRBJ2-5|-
CSVGPRGSLRETQYF
TGCAGCGTTGGACCTAGGGGTAGCCTTAGAGAGACCCAGTACTTC
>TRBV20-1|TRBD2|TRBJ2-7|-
CSARIGQGGLAGVSAYEQYF
TGCAGTGCACGAATTGGGCAGGGGGGACTAGCGGGAGTATCGGCTTACGAGCAGTACTTC